One sample yielded the 3 T cell receptor beta chains listed below, sequenced in a study of blood T cell repertoires in COVID-19. The repertoire was sequenced with immunoSEQ multiplex PCR; TCRdb's copy has only in-frame clones and lacks some. The sample consists of around 190,000 clones, roughly nine tenths of them appearing once. The sequencing input was peripheral blood. The receptors come from a man aged 65 to 85 with active or convalescent COVID-19.

This clone was recorded once. This chain connects TRBV5-1 to TRBJ2-7; possibly TRBD1 for D (7 bases). The CDR3 extends over 14 amino acids. V lost 4 bases and J lost 3, with 14 bases in between. Germline loops: CDR1 SGHRS, CDR2 YFSETQ. The CDR3: CASSGGTVRYEQYF. The DNA of the CDR3 is TGCGCCAGCAGCGGGGGGACAGTCCGCTACGAGCAGTACTTC.

The sample holds a few counts of this clone. This CDR3 reads CASTKGLAGVETQYF. In DNA form, the CDR3 reads TGTGCCAGCACCAAGGGACTAGCGGGGGTAGAGACCCAGTACTTC. The chain joins TRBV7-9 to TRBJ2-5; 14 nucleotides align to TRBD2. The CDR3 covers 15 residues. CDR1 and CDR2 from the germline V gene are SEHNR and FQNEAQ (reference sequence). The ends lost 7 bases at V and 4 bases at J; junction bases unmatched: 5.

A note on this clone: At the DNA level, this CDR3 is encoded by other sequences in the same sample as well. The chain links TRBV3-1 (or the pseudogene TRBV3-2) to TRBJ1-1; a possible D gene is TRBD1 (6 bases). Trimming cost V 1 base and J 4 bases, with 7 bases left between them. The CDR3 has 13 amino acids. Germline-derived CDR1 and CDR2 are LGHDT and YNNKEL (reference sequence). The CDR3 here is CASSQGGRTEAFF. CDR3 coding DNA: TGTGCCAGCAGCCAAGGGGGGCGCACTGAAGCTTTCTTT.